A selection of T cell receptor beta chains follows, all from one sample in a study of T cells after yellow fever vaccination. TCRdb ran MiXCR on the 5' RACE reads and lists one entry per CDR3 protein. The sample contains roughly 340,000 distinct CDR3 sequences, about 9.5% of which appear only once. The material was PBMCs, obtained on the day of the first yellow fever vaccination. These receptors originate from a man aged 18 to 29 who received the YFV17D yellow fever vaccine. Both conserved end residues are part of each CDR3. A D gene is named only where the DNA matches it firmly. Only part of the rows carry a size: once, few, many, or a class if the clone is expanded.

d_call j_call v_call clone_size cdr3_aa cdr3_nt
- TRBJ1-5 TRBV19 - CASTQLMGNQPQHF TGTGCCAGTACACAGCTGATGGGCAATCAGCCCCAGCATTTT
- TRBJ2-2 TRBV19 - CASRFDSDTGELFF TGTGCCAGTAGGTTCGACAGCGACACCGGGGAGCTGTTTTTT
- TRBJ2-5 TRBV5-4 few CASSQGGSRPETQYF TGTGCCAGCAGTCAGGGGGGGAGTAGGCCAGAGACCCAGTACTTC
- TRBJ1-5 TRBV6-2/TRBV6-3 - CASSYRGKDQPQHF TGTGCCAGCAGCTACCGGGGTAAAGATCAGCCCCAGCATTTT
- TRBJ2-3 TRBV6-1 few CASILPGHGRDTQYF TGTGCCAGCATTCTACCGGGACACGGTCGGGATACGCAGTATTTT
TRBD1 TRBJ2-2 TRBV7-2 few CASSPYQGVNTGELFF TGTGCCAGCAGCCCATATCAGGGGGTGAACACCGGGGAGCTGTTTTTT
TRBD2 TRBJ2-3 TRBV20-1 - CSAGLAGSDTQYF TGCAGTGCAGGACTAGCGGGGTCAGATACGCAGTATTTT
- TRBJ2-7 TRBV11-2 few CASSLEPQSYEQYF TGTGCCAGCAGCTTAGAGCCACAGTCCTACGAGCAGTACTTC
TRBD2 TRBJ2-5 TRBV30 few CSGAAGGPIMTQYF TGTTCCGGCGCAGCGGGGGGTCCCATTATGACCCAGTACTTC
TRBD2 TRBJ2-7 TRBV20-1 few CSGGPAGGFEQYF TGCAGCGGGGGACCAGCGGGGGGTTTCGAGCAGTACTTC
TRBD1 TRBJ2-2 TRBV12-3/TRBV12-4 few CASSLRQGAPGELFF TGTGCCAGCAGTTTACGACAGGGGGCGCCCGGGGAGCTGTTTTTT
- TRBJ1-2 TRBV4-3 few CASSQELGPNLYGYTF TGCGCCAGCAGCCAAGAATTAGGCCCAAACCTCTATGGCTACACCTTC
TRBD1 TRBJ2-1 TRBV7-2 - CASSLQGAYNEQFF TGTGCCAGCAGCTTACAGGGGGCCTACAATGAGCAGTTCTTC
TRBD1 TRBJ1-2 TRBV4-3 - CASSQGRGQGTINYGYTF TGCGCCAGCAGCCAAGGGAGGGGACAGGGGACCATCAACTATGGCTACACCTTC
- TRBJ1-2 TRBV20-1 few CSATDGTAYGYTF TGCAGTGCTACGGACGGAACGGCCTATGGCTACACCTTC
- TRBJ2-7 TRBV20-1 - CSARLLSGMSEQYF TGCAGTGCTAGACTCCTATCAGGGATGAGCGAGCAGTACTTC
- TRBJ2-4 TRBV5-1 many CASSLGPTVSQNIQYF TGCGCCAGCAGCTTAGGCCCCACAGTTAGCCAAAACATTCAGTACTTC
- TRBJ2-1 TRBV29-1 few CSVAILRGGEQFF TGCAGCGTTGCCATCCTGAGGGGGGGTGAGCAGTTCTTC
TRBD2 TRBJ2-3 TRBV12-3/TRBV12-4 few CASSLFSGGAKDTQYF TGTGCCAGCAGTTTATTTAGCGGGGGGGCCAAAGATACGCAGTATTTT
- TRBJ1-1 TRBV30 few CAWSRKGTNTEAFF TGTGCCTGGAGTAGAAAGGGCACGAACACTGAAGCTTTCTTT
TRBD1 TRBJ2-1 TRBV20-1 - CSATKTDRDLGEQFF TGCAGTGCTACCAAGACGGACAGGGATTTGGGTGAGCAGTTCTTC
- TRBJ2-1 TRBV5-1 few CASKTGDSHYNEQFF TGCGCCAGCAAAACGGGAGACAGTCATTACAATGAGCAGTTCTTC
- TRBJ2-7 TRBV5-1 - CASSPGGASYEQYF TGCGCCAGCAGCCCCGGGGGTGCATCCTACGAGCAGTACTTC
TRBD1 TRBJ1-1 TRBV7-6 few CASSLNQGTELEAFF TGTGCCAGCAGCTTAAATCAGGGGACAGAGCTTGAAGCTTTCTTT
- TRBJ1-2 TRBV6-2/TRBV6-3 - CASSYRGGYTF TGTGCCAGCAGTTACCGAGGAGGCTACACCTTC
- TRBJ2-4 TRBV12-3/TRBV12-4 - CASRQTMGPKNIQYF TGTGCCAGCAGGCAGACCATGGGGCCAAAAAACATTCAGTACTTC
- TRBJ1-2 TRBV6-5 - CASSYSGVGYGYTF TGTGCCAGCAGTTACTCGGGTGTCGGCTATGGCTACACCTTC
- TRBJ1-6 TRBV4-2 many CASSQEHGRGSPLHF TGTGCCAGCAGCCAAGAACACGGTCGGGGATCACCCCTCCACTTT
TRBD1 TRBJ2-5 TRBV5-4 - CASSRQGGAWETQYF TGTGCCAGCAGCCGACAGGGGGGTGCTTGGGAGACCCAGTACTTC
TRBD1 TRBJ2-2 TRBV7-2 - CASRVTGFVGELFF TGTGCCAGCAGAGTGACAGGGTTCGTCGGGGAGCTGTTTTTT
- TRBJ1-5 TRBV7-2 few CASSLRGGRGQPQHF TGTGCCAGCAGCCTCCGAGGGGGGCGCGGGCAGCCCCAGCATTTT